This T cell receptor beta chain stems from a study of beta chain features in type 1 diabetes. Of the isolated RNA, all was reverse transcribed, and so the sequenced material was expressed TCRB transcripts. Profiled with immunoSEQ multiplex PCR; TCRdb holds only in-frame clones, not every one. This table holds some 370,000 clones, roughly a tenth found once. The length of the CDR3 is 11 residues. Trimming took 2 bases from V and 13 from J, leaving 8 bases between them. Germline V CDR1 and CDR2: MGHRA, YSYEKL. As for this clone: Its antigen is undetermined.

Whole-study results and caveats: Patients with Type 1 diabetes showed moderately but significantly shorter TCRB CDR3s in all four CD4+ subsets.

Markers CD45RO/CCR7/CD25/CD127/CD95/CD27 served to sort CD4+ naive, central memory, regulatory and stem cell-like memory cells. Without exception, sorted populations had purity beyond 98%. This TCR came from a man under 40 with type 1 diabetes. J is TRBJ2-2 and V is TRBV4-1, with D unclear. Sequenced input: central memory CD4+ T cells from blood. The CDR3 is CASSQLGGLFF. The CDR3 DNA follows: TGCGCCAGCAGCCAACTTGGTGGGCTGTTTTTT.